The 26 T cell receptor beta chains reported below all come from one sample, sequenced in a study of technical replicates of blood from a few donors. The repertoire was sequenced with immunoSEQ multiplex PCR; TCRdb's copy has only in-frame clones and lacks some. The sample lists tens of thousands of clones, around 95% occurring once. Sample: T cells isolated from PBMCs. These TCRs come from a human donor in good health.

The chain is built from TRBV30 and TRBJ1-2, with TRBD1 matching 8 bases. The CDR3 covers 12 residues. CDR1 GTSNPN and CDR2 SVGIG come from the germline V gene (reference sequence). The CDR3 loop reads CGGGQGADGYTF. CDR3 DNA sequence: TGTGGAGGGGGGCAGGGGGCGGATGGCTACACCTTC.

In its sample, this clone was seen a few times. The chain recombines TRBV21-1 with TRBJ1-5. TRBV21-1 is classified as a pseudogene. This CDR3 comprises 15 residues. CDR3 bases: TGTGCCAGCAGCAAAGTGCACGGAAGGAGTCAGCCCCAGCATTTT. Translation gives CASSKVHGRSQPQHF.

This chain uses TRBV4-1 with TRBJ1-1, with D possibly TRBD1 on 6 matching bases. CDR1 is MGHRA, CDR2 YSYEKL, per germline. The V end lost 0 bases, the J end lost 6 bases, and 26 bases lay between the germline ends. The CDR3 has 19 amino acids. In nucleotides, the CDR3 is TGCGCCAGCAGCCAAGATGGTGGACAGCTCATTACCCTCGGGGCTGAAGCTTTCTTT. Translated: CASSQDGGQLITLGAEAFF.

The CDR3 coding sequence is TGTGCCAGCAGCCAAGTGGACGGGACAGGAGGTGAAAAACTGTTTTTT. This encodes CASSQVDGTGGEKLFF. The chain links TRBV4-2 to TRBJ1-4; 8 bases fit TRBD1. V shed 1 base, J shed 7 bases, and the junction held 8 bases outside the gene matches. Germline V gene data show CDR1 as LGHNA and CDR2 as YNFKEQ. The CDR3 consists of 16 residues.

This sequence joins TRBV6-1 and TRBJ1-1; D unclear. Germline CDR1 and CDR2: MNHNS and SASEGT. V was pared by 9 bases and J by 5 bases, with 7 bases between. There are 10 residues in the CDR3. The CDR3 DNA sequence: TGTGCCAGTACCAGAACTGAAGCTTTCTTT. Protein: CASTRTEAFF.

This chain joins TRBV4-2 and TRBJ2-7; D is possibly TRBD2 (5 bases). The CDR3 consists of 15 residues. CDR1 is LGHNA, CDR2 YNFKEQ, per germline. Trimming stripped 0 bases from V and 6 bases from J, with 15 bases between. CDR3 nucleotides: TGTGCCAGCAGCCAAGATACTCGGTCAGAGGGCGAGCAGTACTTC. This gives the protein CASSQDTRSEGEQYF.

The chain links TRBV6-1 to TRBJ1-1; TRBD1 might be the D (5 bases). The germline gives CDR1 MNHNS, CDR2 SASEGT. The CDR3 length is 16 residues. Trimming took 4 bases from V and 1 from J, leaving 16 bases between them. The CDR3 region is CASSGLPLGGNTEAFF. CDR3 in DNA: TGTGCCAGCAGTGGCCTTCCCCTCGGGGGGAACACTGAAGCTTTCTTT.

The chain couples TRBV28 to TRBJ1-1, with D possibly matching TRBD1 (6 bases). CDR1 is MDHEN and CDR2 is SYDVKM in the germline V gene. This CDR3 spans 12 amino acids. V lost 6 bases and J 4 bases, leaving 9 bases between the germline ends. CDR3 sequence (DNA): TGTGCCAGCAGGCTACAGGGCACTGAAGCTTTCTTT. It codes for CASRLQGTEAFF. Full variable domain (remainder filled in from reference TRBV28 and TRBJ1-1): DVKVTQSSRYLVKRTGEKVFLECVQDMDHENMFWYRQDPGLGLRLIYFSYDVKMKEKGDIPEGYSVSREKKERFSLILESASTNQTSMYLCASRLQGTEAFFGQGTRLTVV.

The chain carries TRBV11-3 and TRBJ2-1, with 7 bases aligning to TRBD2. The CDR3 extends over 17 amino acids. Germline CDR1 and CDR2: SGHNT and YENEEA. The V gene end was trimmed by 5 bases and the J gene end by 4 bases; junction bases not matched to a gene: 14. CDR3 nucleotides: TGTGCCAGCAGCCCATATACCGGGGACTACCTTTACAATGAGCAGTTCTTC. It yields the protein CASSPYTGDYLYNEQFF.

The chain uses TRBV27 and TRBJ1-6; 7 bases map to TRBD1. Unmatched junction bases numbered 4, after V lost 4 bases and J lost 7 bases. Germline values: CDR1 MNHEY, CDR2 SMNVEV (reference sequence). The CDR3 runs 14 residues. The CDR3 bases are TGTGCCAGCAGTTGGGGACAGACGAATTCACCCCTCCACTTT. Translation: CASSWGQTNSPLHF.

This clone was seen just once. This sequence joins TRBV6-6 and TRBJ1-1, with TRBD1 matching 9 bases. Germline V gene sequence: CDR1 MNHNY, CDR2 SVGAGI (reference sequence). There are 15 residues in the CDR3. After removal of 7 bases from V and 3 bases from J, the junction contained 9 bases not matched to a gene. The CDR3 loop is CASNRPGQGHTEAFF. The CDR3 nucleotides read TGTGCCAGCAACAGACCGGGACAGGGTCACACTGAAGCTTTCTTT.

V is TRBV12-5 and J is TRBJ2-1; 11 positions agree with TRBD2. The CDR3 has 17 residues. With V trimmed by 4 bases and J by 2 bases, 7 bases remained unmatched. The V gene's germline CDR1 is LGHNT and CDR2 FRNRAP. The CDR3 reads CASGSIPTSGTYNEQFF. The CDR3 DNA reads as TGTGCTAGTGGTTCGATCCCGACTAGCGGGACCTACAATGAGCAGTTCTTC. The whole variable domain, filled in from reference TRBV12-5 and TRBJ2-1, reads DARVTQTPRHKVTEMGQEVTMRCQPILGHNTVFWYRQTMMQGLELLAYFRNRAPLDDSGMPKDRFSAEMPDATLATLKIQPSEPRDSAVYFCASGSIPTSGTYNEQFFGPGTRLTVL.

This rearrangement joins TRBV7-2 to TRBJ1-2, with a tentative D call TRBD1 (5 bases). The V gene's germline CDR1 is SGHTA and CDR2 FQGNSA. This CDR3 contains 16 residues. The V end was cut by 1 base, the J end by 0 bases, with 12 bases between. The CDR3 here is CASSLVGPVSNYGYTF. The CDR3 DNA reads TGTGCCAGCAGCTTAGTGGGGCCAGTGTCTAACTATGGCTACACCTTC.

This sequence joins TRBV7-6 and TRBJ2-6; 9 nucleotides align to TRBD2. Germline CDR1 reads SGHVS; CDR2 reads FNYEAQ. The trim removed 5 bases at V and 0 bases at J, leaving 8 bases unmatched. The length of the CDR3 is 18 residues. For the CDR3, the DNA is TGTGCCAGCAGCCACCCCTATAGCGGGGGCTCTGGGGCCAACGTCCTGACTTTC. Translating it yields CASSHPYSGGSGANVLTF.

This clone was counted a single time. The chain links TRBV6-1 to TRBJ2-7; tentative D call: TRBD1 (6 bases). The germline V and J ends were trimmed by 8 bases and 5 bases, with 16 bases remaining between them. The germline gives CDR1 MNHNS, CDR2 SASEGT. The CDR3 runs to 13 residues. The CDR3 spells CASGNREYDEQYF. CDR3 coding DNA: TGTGCCAGCGGTAACAGGGAATACGACGAGCAGTACTTC.

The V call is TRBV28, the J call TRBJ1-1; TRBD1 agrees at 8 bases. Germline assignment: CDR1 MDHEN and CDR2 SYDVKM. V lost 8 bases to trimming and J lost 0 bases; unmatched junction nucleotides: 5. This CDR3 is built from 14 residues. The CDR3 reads CASYRDRMNTEAFF. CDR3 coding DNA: TGTGCCAGCTACCGGGACAGGATGAACACTGAAGCTTTCTTT.

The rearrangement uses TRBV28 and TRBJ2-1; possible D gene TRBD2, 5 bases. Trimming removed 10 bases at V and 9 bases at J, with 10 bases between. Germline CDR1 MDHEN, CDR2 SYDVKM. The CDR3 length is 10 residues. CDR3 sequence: CATLASEQFF. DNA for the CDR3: TGTGCCACCCTAGCAAGTGAGCAGTTCTTC.

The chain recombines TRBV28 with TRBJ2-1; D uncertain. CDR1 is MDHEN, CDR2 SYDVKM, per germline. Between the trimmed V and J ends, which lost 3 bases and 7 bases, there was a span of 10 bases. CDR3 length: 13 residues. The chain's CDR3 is CASSFRNENEQFF. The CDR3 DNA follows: TGTGCCAGCAGTTTCCGAAATGAGAATGAGCAGTTCTTC. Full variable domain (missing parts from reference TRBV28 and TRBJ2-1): DVKVTQSSRYLVKRTGEKVFLECVQDMDHENMFWYRQDPGLGLRLIYFSYDVKMKEKGDIPEGYSVSREKKERFSLILESASTNQTSMYLCASSFRNENEQFFGPGTRLTVL.

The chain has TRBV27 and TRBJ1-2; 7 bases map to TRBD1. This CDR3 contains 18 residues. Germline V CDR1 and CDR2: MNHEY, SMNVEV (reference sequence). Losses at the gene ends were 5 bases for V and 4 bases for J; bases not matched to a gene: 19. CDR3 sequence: CASSTRQGGWLTLYGYTF. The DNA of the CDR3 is TGTGCCAGCAGTACAAGACAGGGCGGGTGGCTTACCCTCTATGGCTACACCTTC.

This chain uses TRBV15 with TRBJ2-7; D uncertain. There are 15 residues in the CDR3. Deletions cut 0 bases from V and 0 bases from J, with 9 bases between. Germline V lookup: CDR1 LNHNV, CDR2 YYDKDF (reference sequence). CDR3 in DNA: TGTGCCACCAGCAGAGATATAACAGACTCCTACGAGCAGTACTTC. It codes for CATSRDITDSYEQYF.

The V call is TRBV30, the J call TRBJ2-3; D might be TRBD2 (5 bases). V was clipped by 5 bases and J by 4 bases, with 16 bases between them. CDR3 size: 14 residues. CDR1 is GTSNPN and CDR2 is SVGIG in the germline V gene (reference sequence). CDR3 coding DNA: TGTGCCTGGCACACGGGGATTTGGGCAGATACGCAGTATTTT. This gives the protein CAWHTGIWADTQYF. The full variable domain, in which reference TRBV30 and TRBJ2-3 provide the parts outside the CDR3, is SQTIHQWPATLVQPVGSPLSLECTVEGTSNPNLYWYRQAAGRGLQLLFYSVGIGQISSEVPQNLSASRPQDRQFILSSKKLLLSDSGFYLCAWHTGIWADTQYFGPGTRLTVL.

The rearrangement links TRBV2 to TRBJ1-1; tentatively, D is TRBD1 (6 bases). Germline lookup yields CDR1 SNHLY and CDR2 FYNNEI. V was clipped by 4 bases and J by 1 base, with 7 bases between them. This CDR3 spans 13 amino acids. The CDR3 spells CASSGTANTEAFF. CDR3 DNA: TGTGCCAGCAGTGGGACAGCGAACACTGAAGCTTTCTTT.

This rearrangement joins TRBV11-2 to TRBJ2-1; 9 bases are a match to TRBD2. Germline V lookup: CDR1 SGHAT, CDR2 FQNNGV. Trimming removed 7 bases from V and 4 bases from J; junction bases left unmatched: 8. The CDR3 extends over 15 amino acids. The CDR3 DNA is TGTGCCAGCAATCCGGCTAGCGGGGAGTACAATGAGCAGTTCTTC. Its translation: CASNPASGEYNEQFF.

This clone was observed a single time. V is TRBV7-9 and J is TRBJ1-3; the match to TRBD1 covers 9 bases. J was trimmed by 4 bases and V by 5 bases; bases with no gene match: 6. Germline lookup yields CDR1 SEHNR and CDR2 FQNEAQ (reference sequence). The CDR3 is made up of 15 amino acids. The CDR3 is CASSTGTGRGNTIYF. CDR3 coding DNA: TGTGCCAGCAGCACCGGGACAGGGAGGGGAAACACCATATATTTT.

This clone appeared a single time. The CDR3 DNA reads as TGTGCCAGCAGCTTAGATATCGGCTCCTACGAGCAGTACTTC. Protein: CASSLDIGSYEQYF. V usage is TRBV11-2 and J usage is TRBJ2-7; no definite D call. From germline, CDR1 is SGHAT and CDR2 FQNNGV. CDR3 size: 14 residues. Trimming removed 0 bases from V and 0 bases from J, with 6 bases in between.

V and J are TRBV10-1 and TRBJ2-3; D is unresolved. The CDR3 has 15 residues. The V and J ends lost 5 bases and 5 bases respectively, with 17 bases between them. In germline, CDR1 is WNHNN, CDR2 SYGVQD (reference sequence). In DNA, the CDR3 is TGCGCCAGCAGTATAGACATCTCAAGAATAGATACGCAGTATTTT. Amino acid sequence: CASSIDISRIDTQYF.